The 18 T cell receptor beta chains below all came from one sample that was sequenced in a study of T cells in localized non-small cell lung cancer. Clones were read by immunoSEQ multiplex PCR, and TCRdb kept only the in-frame ones, dropping some. The profile shows some 140,000 clones, 70% to 90% of them singletons. Sequenced material: peripheral blood, taken before any cancer treatment. The receptors stem from an older female donor with stage I lung adenocarcinoma.

The chain is built from TRBV18 and TRBJ1-4; D unclear. Germline values: CDR1 KGHSH, CDR2 LQKENI. The CDR3 contains 12 residues. V was shortened by 5 bases and J by 8 bases, with 9 bases between the two germline ends. CDR3: CASSEMTEKLFF. Written as DNA, the CDR3 is TGTGCCAGCTCAGAAATGACCGAAAAACTGTTTTTT.

The chain carries TRBV7-9 and TRBJ2-7, with 9 bases fitting TRBD1. Germline-derived CDR1 and CDR2 are SEHNR and FQNEAQ (reference sequence). The V and J ends lost 5 bases and 2 bases, in that order; junction bases with no gene match: 7. The CDR3 length is 15 residues. The CDR3 nucleotides are TGTGCCAGCAGCCAAGGACAGGGGTTACCCTACGAGCAGTACTTC. Amino acid sequence: CASSQGQGLPYEQYF.

The table lists this clone with a count of one. This chain uses TRBV7-2 with TRBJ1-1, with 8 bases aligning to TRBD1. Losses at the gene ends were 5 bases for V and 4 bases for J; bases not matched to a gene: 3. The germline V gene has CDR1 SGHTA and CDR2 FQGNSA. This CDR3 spans 13 amino acids. In DNA form, the CDR3 reads TGTGCCAGCAGCAACAGGGGGGGCACTGAAGCTTTCTTT. It yields the protein CASSNRGGTEAFF.

V is TRBV30 and J is TRBJ1-1, with D unresolved. Germline V CDR1 and CDR2: GTSNPN, SVGIG (reference sequence). Trimming removed 3 bases from V and 5 bases from J, with 10 bases in between. There are 12 residues in the CDR3. The CDR3 DNA sequence: TGTGCCTGGAGCACAGCTATGACTGAAGCTTTCTTT. Translation gives CAWSTAMTEAFF.

The chain links TRBV28 to TRBJ1-2, with TRBD1 as a possible D gene (5 bases). This CDR3 is 15 amino acids long. The germline CDR1 and CDR2 sequences are MDHEN and SYDVKM. Trimming removed 6 bases from V and 5 bases from J, with 19 bases in between. The CDR3 nucleotides read TGTGCCAGCAGAACCGCTCGGGGCCTCGGATATGGCTACACCTTC. Translation: CASRTARGLGYGYTF.

This chain joins TRBV19 and TRBJ2-5; TRBD2 agrees at 9 bases. Germline V gene sequence: CDR1 LNHDA, CDR2 SQIVND (reference sequence). There are 15 residues in the CDR3. J lost 3 bases, V lost 1 base, and 3 bases had no gene match. The CDR3 loop reads CASSIGGLAKETQYF. The CDR3 coding sequence is TGTGCCAGTAGTATAGGTGGACTAGCGAAAGAGACCCAGTACTTC.

J is TRBJ1-1 and V is TRBV28; the D is unclear. This CDR3 is built from 15 residues. Germline CDR1 MDHEN, CDR2 SYDVKM. Deletions cut 3 bases from V and 1 base from J, with 12 bases between. The CDR3 sequence: CASSFPGPGNTEAFF. CDR3 nucleotides: TGTGCCAGCAGTTTTCCAGGTCCTGGGAACACTGAAGCTTTCTTT.

The chain is built from TRBV14 and TRBJ2-1; TRBD2 matches 11 bases. J gave up 5 bases and V 4 bases, and 16 bases lay outside the gene matches. Germline V gives CDR1 SGHDN, CDR2 FVKESK. The CDR3 consists of 19 residues. CDR3 region: CASSRDVTSGSKADNEQFF. As DNA, the CDR3 is TGTGCCAGCAGCCGGGATGTCACTAGCGGGAGCAAAGCGGACAATGAGCAGTTCTTC.

This chain joins TRBV18 and TRBJ2-3; 8 nucleotides match TRBD2. V dropped 4 bases and J dropped 0; count of bases not matched to a gene: 12. This CDR3 region has 18 residues. The germline V gene encodes CDR1 KGHSH and CDR2 LQKENI. The CDR3 loop reads CASSHFKTSGASTDTQYF. The CDR3 region has the DNA TGTGCCAGCTCACACTTCAAAACTAGCGGAGCTAGCACAGATACGCAGTATTTT.

This clone was found a few times. V gene TRBV5-1 combines with J gene TRBJ1-3; D may be TRBD1 (6 bases). Germline V lookup: CDR1 SGHRS, CDR2 YFSETQ. The CDR3 spans 14 residues. Trimming shortened V by 1 base and J by 3 bases, and 8 bases separated the two germline ends. Here the CDR3 DNA reads TGCGCCAGCAGCTTGACAGGGTATGGAAACACCATATATTTT. It translates to CASSLTGYGNTIYF. The full variable domain, its missing parts supplied by reference TRBV5-1 and TRBJ1-3, is KAGVTQTPRYLIKTRGQQVTLSCSPISGHRSVSWYQQTPGQGLQFLFEYFSETQRNKGNFPGRFSGRQFSNSRSEMNVSTLELGDSALYLCASSLTGYGNTIYFGEGSWLTVV.

The V and J genes are TRBV29-1 and TRBJ2-1; 11 nucleotides agree with TRBD2. Germline trimming cut 2 bases from V and 1 base from J; bases unmatched to any gene: 4. Per germline, CDR1 SQVTM and CDR2 ANQGSEA. The CDR3 has 16 residues. The CDR3: CSVELLAGGSYNEQFF. In nucleotides, the CDR3 is TGCAGCGTTGAACTCTTAGCGGGAGGGTCCTACAATGAGCAGTTCTTC.

This clone has only a few counts. The chain joins TRBV7-9 to TRBJ1-2, with D perhaps matching TRBD1 (5 bases). The CDR3 loop spans 15 amino acids. CDR1 is SEHNR, CDR2 FQNEAQ, per germline (reference sequence). Trimming took 4 bases from V and 7 from J, leaving 19 bases between them. The CDR3 bases are TGTGCCAGCAGCTCCACATTTACTAGGGGTGGTGGCTACACCTTC. It encodes CASSSTFTRGGGYTF.

The gene calls are TRBV5-6 and TRBJ1-1; no clear D. V gave up 0 bases and J gave up 1 base, with 7 bases separating them. In germline, CDR1 is SGHDT, CDR2 YYEEEE. CDR3 length equals 14 residues. The CDR3 here is CASSLGHKNTEAFF. The DNA for the CDR3 is TGTGCCAGCAGCTTGGGGCACAAGAACACTGAAGCTTTCTTT. The whole variable domain, remainder taken from reference TRBV5-6 and TRBJ1-1, is DAGVTQSPTHLIKTRGQQVTLRCSPKSGHDTVSWYQQALGQGPQFIFQYYEEEERQRGNFPDRFSGHQFPNYSSELNVNALLLGDSALYLCASSLGHKNTEAFFGQGTRLTVV.

This chain links TRBV27 with TRBJ2-1; TRBD1 might be the D (6 bases). The V and J ends lost 6 bases and 4 bases respectively, with 19 bases between them. Germline CDR1 is MNHEY and CDR2 is SMNVEV (reference sequence). There are 16 residues in the CDR3. CDR3 bases: TGTGCCAGCAGCCCTTTGGCGGACAGACGGTACAATGAGCAGTTCTTC. Protein: CASSPLADRRYNEQFF.

The chain carries TRBV2 and TRBJ2-3; tentatively, D is TRBD2 (5 bases). The germline V and J ends were trimmed by 4 bases and 0 bases, with 14 bases remaining between them. The CDR3 has 16 residues. Germline V gene sequence: CDR1 SNHLY, CDR2 FYNNEI. The DNA of the CDR3 is TGTGCCAGCAGTGCTACAAGCGGACCTAGCACAGATACGCAGTATTTT. Translating gives CASSATSGPSTDTQYF.

This clone was seen a handful of times. The chain has TRBV27 and TRBJ1-3; the D is unclear. Germline V gene data show CDR1 as MNHEY and CDR2 as SMNVEV (reference sequence). The V and J ends lost 11 bases and 4 bases respectively, with 9 bases between them. This CDR3 has 11 amino acids. CDR3 bases: TGTGCCGTTTGGGCCGGAAACACCATATATTTT. Translation gives CAVWAGNTIYF.

The chain joins TRBV4-1 to TRBJ2-7; 10 positions agree with TRBD1. The V and J ends lost 3 bases and 3 bases, in that order; junction bases with no gene match: 8. The V gene's germline CDR1 is MGHRA and CDR2 YSYEKL. The CDR3 has 16 amino acids. The CDR3 DNA follows: TGCGCCAGCAGCCATGGTTCCGACAGGGGGCTCTACGAGCAGTACTTC. It translates to CASSHGSDRGLYEQYF.

This sequence joins TRBV18 and TRBJ1-1; D possibly corresponds to TRBD1 (6 bases). The length of the CDR3 is 17 residues. V was cut by 2 bases and J by 1 base, with 17 bases left in between. CDR1 and CDR2 from the germline V gene are KGHSH and LQKENI. The DNA for the CDR3 is TGTGCCAGCTCACCAAACACAGGGCCCCCAAAGAACACTGAAGCTTTCTTT. Translation gives CASSPNTGPPKNTEAFF.